This T cell receptor beta chain was captured in a study of molecular identifiers for immune sequencing clone quantification. Each CDR3 protein is one row after TCRdb ran MiXCR on the PCR reads. The sample holds about half a million distinct CDR3 sequences, around 23% seen once. The germline CDR1 and CDR2 sequences are DFQATT and SNEGSKA (reference sequence). The CDR3 is made up of 11 amino acids. After removal of 5 bases from V and 6 bases from J, the junction contained 0 bases not matched to a gene. Study-level findings and limits: Whereas naive cells kept under 1% of molecules in clones above 20 RNA copies, such clones held over 97% in effectors.

There are a few counts of this clonotype. As yet, its antigen is unknown. The V call is TRBV20-1, the J call TRBJ2-4, with 8 bases that match TRBD1. Sequenced material: naive CD8+ T cells from blood, with Jurkat cell RNA spiked in. The subset is: FACS-sorted CD8+CD4-CCR7+CD45RA+ naive T cells. This clonotype originated in a human donor in good health. Some libraries in this study had Jurkat cell RNA spiked in. The CDR3 region has the DNA TGCAGTGCTGACAGGGGAAACATTCAGTACTTC. Encoded protein: CSADRGNIQYF.